The source of this TCR beta chain is a study of cytomegalovirus exposure and HLA in healthy donors. In the study overall: Of a few hundred genotyped donors, more than 65% grouped in the Caucasian-associated ancestry cluster.

Primers: 60 Vbeta forward and 13 Jbeta reverse. Sequencing used immunoSEQ multiplex PCR; TCRdb keeps in-frame clones, though not all of them. The data show around 180,000 clones, roughly 90% seen once. Worth noting for this clone: The antigen is not known.

Study-level findings and limits: The productive fraction for most TCR beta V segments was about 87% or about 30% in an earlier analysis. Researchers reported from a later analysis that most CMV-associated TCR beta chains appeared HLA-restricted. Confirmation in vitro established that three CMV-associated chains were specific for CMV antigens.

This CDR3 has 15 residues. With 5 bases removed from V and 0 bases from J, the gap between germline ends came to 10 bases. The germline gives CDR1 SNHLY, CDR2 FYNNEI. The source is a girl in the first two years of life in good health and CMV-seronegative. The V call is TRBV2, the J call TRBJ2-2, with D tentatively TRBD2 (5 bases). Sequenced material: PBMCs. The DNA for the CDR3 is TGTGCCAGCAGTAGAGGACTGGCGAACACCGGGGAGCTGTTTTTT. As protein: CASSRGLANTGELFF. Using reference TRBV2 and TRBJ2-2 for the parts outside the CDR3, the full variable domain is EPEVTQTPSHQVTQMGQEVILRCVPISNHLYFYWYRQILGQKVEFLVSFYNNEISEKSEIFDDQFSVERPDGSNFTLKIRSTKLEDSAMYFCASSRGLANTGELFFGEGSRLTVL.